A single sample is the source of the 10 T cell receptor beta chains below, sequenced in a study of T cell responses to AZD1222 COVID-19 vaccine. Data came from immunoSEQ multiplex PCR; TCRdb stores just in-frame clones and leaves some out. Of approximately 110,000 clones listed, 70% to 90% were seen once; the top ten hold 6% to 8%. This sample comprised peripheral blood, obtained on day 0 of AZD1222 vaccination. The receptors here all came from an adult in good health.

This rearrangement joins TRBV2 to TRBJ1-1; possible D gene TRBD1, 6 bases. The germline gives CDR1 SNHLY, CDR2 FYNNEI. There are 14 residues in the CDR3. V lost 6 bases and J lost 3, with 14 bases in between. The CDR3 DNA reads TGTGCCAGCAGCCTACAGGGACGGTACACTGAAGCTTTCTTT. Amino acid sequence: CASSLQGRYTEAFF.

The chain uses TRBV19 and TRBJ1-1, with D maybe TRBD1 (6 bases). The CDR3 sequence is 11 residues long. CDR1 LNHDA and CDR2 SQIVND come from the germline V gene (reference sequence). V lost 7 bases, J lost 5 bases, and 8 bases lay in between. The CDR3 sequence: CASTGATEAFF. The CDR3 nucleotides are TGTGCCAGTACGGGGGCGACTGAAGCTTTCTTT.

This chain links TRBV4-2 with TRBJ1-1; 8 nucleotides align to TRBD1. The V gene's germline CDR1 is LGHNA and CDR2 YNFKEQ. The junction had 8 bases not matched to a gene; V was cut back by 4 bases and J by 4 bases. CDR3 size: 15 residues. The CDR3 DNA sequence: TGTGCCAGCAGCCCCAAGAAAACAGGGGGCACTGAAGCTTTCTTT. It translates to CASSPKKTGGTEAFF.

The V and J genes are TRBV5-1 and TRBJ2-3; 7 bases align to TRBD2. Trimming took 0 bases from V and 1 from J; bases not matched to a gene: 2. This CDR3 region has 15 residues. CDR1 is SGHRS, CDR2 YFSETQ, per germline. CDR3 DNA: TGCGCCAGCAGCTTGGGCGGGGGAGGCACAGATACGCAGTATTTT. This sequence encodes CASSLGGGGTDTQYF.

The chain combines TRBV2 with TRBJ1-5, with D possibly matching TRBD1 (5 bases). The CDR3 consists of 16 residues. V was trimmed by 10 bases and J by 3 bases, leaving 22 bases between them. From germline, CDR1 is SNHLY and CDR2 FYNNEI. CDR3 in amino acids: CATQPDSPIINQPQHF. The CDR3 DNA reads TGTGCCACACAACCTGACAGTCCTATTATCAATCAGCCCCAGCATTTT.

The chain is built from TRBV4-1 and TRBJ1-6, with D possibly matching TRBD1 (6 bases). This CDR3 contains 17 residues. Deletions cut 1 base from V and 10 bases from J, with 20 bases between. Germline V gives CDR1 MGHRA, CDR2 YSYEKL. The CDR3 DNA is TGCGCCAGCAGCCAAGGGGCCCATAGGGGGGTACGCTCACCCCTCCACTTT. Protein: CASSQGAHRGVRSPLHF.

Only a few counts were recorded for this clone. The genes are TRBV14 and TRBJ2-7; unclear D gene. V was cut by 2 bases and J by 1 base, with 0 bases left in between. CDR1 and CDR2 (germline): SGHDN, FVKESK. CDR3 size: 11 residues. In DNA form, the CDR3 reads TGTGCCAGCAGCCAATCCTACGAGCAGTACTTC. Translated, it gives CASSQSYEQYF. Based on the CDR3 plus reference TRBV14 and TRBJ2-7, the full variable domain is EAGVTQFPSHSVIEKGQTVTLRCDPISGHDNLYWYRRVMGKEIKFLLHFVKESKQDESGMPNNRFLAERTGGTYSTLKVQPAELEDSGVYFCASSQSYEQYFGPGTRLTVT.

The chain uses TRBV28 and TRBJ1-1; possible D gene TRBD1, 5 bases. Trimming cost V 11 bases and J 3 bases, with 13 bases left between them. The CDR3 has 12 amino acids. CDR1 is MDHEN, CDR2 SYDVKM, per germline. The CDR3 DNA follows: TGTGCCTTCGGGGGGGGTGACACTGAAGCTTTCTTT. It encodes CAFGGGDTEAFF.

The chain employs TRBV28 and TRBJ2-6; D unclear. CDR1 and CDR2 (germline): MDHEN, SYDVKM. V gave up 4 bases and J gave up 2 bases, with 9 bases separating them. The CDR3 loop spans 15 amino acids. This CDR3 reads CASSYSSAGANVLTF. The CDR3, as DNA: TGTGCCAGCAGTTACAGTTCTGCTGGGGCCAACGTCCTGACTTTC.

This clone was detected only a few times. The rearrangement links TRBV4-1 to TRBJ2-7, with 14 bases matching TRBD2. The CDR3 runs 17 residues. With V trimmed by 1 base and J by 5 bases, 7 bases remained unmatched. CDR1 MGHRA and CDR2 YSYEKL come from the germline V gene. The DNA for the CDR3 is TGCGCCAGCAGCCAAGTGGATTTGGGACTAGCGGGGGACGAGCAGTACTTC. It specifies CASSQVDLGLAGDEQYF.